These 4 T cell receptor beta chains share one sample of origin, sequenced in a study of blood T cell repertoires in COVID-19. Method: immunoSEQ multiplex PCR; TCRdb's copy keeps in-frame clones and lacks some. Of some 530,000 clones listed, approximately 85% are singletons. Sequenced material: peripheral blood. These receptors came from a human donor in a cohort sampled during active COVID-19.

The rearrangement joins TRBV30 to TRBJ1-5; D might be TRBD1 (5 bases). Germline values: CDR1 GTSNPN, CDR2 SVGIG (reference sequence). Trimming pared 0 bases from V and 2 bases from J, leaving 11 bases between. The CDR3 spans 15 residues. The CDR3 protein is CAWSVQGVGNQPQHF. In DNA form, the CDR3 reads TGTGCCTGGAGTGTACAAGGGGTTGGCAATCAGCCCCAGCATTTT.

The CDR3 nucleotides are TGTGCCAGCAGCTTAATAGCGGGAGGGCCCCACAATGAGCAGTTCTTC. Its protein is CASSLIAGGPHNEQFF. The V call is TRBV7-3, the J call TRBJ2-1, with 11 bases identical to TRBD2. After removal of 1 base from V and 5 bases from J, the junction contained 4 bases not matched to a gene. The V gene's germline CDR1 is SGHTA and CDR2 FQGTGA. CDR3 length equals 16 residues.

The V gene is TRBV5-1, the J gene TRBJ1-2; D is ambiguous. The CDR3 covers 17 residues. V shed 0 bases and J shed 3 bases, with 18 bases lying between them. CDR1 is SGHRS and CDR2 is YFSETQ in the germline V gene. The CDR3 coding sequence is TGCGCCAGCAGCTTGGACGGTCCCGGAGCAGTCTACTATGGCTACACCTTC. Translated: CASSLDGPGAVYYGYTF.

This chain joins TRBV19 and TRBJ1-4; D may be TRBD1 (6 bases). V shed 11 bases and J shed 7 bases, with 23 bases lying between them. The CDR3 has 15 residues. CDR1 and CDR2 (germline): LNHDA, SQIVND (reference sequence). The CDR3 DNA reads as TGTGCCTCCTCGACAGGAAGGGGATATGCTGAAAAACTGTTTTTT. Amino acids: CASSTGRGYAEKLFF.